This paragraph covers one T cell receptor (beta chain) sequence. No antigen is known for it. Base quality data are lacking; no much larger clone is found one base away. This record belongs to a study of a mutant IDH1 vaccine in newly diagnosed glioma (dated by TCRdb to about 2021). In the study overall: Of the approximately 35 treated patients, around 62% were male and approximately 38% were female, and a mean age of 40.4 years was recorded. Peripheral blood was drawn at six visits: V03 (baseline), V05, V07, V10, V12 and V13. For exploratory analyses, longitudinal TCRB deep sequencing was carried out in 25 to 30 treated patients wherever samples were available. Prior to enrollment, patients had been given standard therapy consisting of radiotherapy alone, temozolomide alone, or radiochemotherapy with temozolomide, with the combination given to most patients. Overall results and qualifications from the work: Immune responses induced by the vaccine were seen in approximately 93% of patients across multiple MHC alleles. Pseudoprogression appeared unrelated to alterations in the top peripheral T cell clonotypes detected by TCRB sequencing. PBMC samples for TCRB deep sequencing were selected based on availability. The authors noted that analyses of patient blood samples could not be reproduced because of sample limitations.

Libraries came from the immunoSEQ multiplex PCR assay. The hsTCRB Kit was used according to the manufacturer's protocol to amplify rearranged TCR beta chain sequences. An Illumina MiSeq was used to sequence the TCRB libraries. Concerning the study's data processing: Demultiplexing, trimming and gene mapping were performed with the kit vendor's proprietary platform. TCRdb carries this immuneACCESS record with in-frame sequences only. Its versions omit some clonotypes, under half of them owing to an unresolved V gene in the studies checked, with the rest unexplained. V and J calls and clone size follow that table, whereas D and trimming were derived from the DNA. This sample gives about 96,000 clones in total; roughly 77% of them show up just once. The ten most abundant clones make up over 6.5% of the sample. From the cysteine through the phenylalanine, the CDR3 covers 13 amino acids. Just the 39-base CDR3 DNA is kept, in frame starting at base 1. Germline trimming amounts to 4 bases on V and 6 bases on J, with 3 as the count of junction bases outside the gene matches. As encoded in the germline V gene, CDR1 is SGHTA while CDR2 is FQGNSA.

Per the publication, the time point label means: baseline, week 1 (first vaccination visit). The label giving this sample's treatment or condition can be read as: pre-vaccination baseline after standard-of-care therapy. Newly diagnosed WHO grade 3 or 4 IDH1-mutant astrocytomas showing loss of nuclear ATRX were present in the donors. The samples were drawn from NOA16, a multicentre, single-arm, open-label phase I trial in Germany that tested a mutant IDH1 peptide vaccine in humans for the first time. Visit V03 blood draws served as the baseline sample for immunogenicity testing. The DNeasy Blood and Tissue Kit was used to extract genomic DNA from EDTA blood for TCRB sequencing.

This receptor chain uses TRBV7-2 and TRBJ2-7; 10 middle bases align to TRBD1. The input for sequencing was PBMCs, taken from a glioma patient treated with radiotherapy, temozolomide or both. The sequence was collected from a man between 40 and 49 years old with glioma. This receptor has the CDR3 CASSWGQGSEQYF. The DNA sequence follows: TGTGCCAGCAGCTGGGGACAGGGGAGCGAGCAGTACTTC.